Listed here are 4 T cell receptor beta chains from one sample, sequenced in a study of blood T cell repertoires in COVID-19. Data came from immunoSEQ multiplex PCR; TCRdb stores just in-frame clones and leaves some out. Among 20,000 or so clones listed, roughly 86% were seen once. Sequencing input: peripheral blood. The source is a man between 65 and 85 years old with acute or convalescent COVID-19.

The rearrangement uses TRBV7-8 and TRBJ1-2; weak D call: TRBD1 (6 bases). V lost 5 bases, J lost 4 bases, and 20 bases lay in between. The germline gives CDR1 SGHVS, CDR2 FQNEAQ. The CDR3 is 16 amino acids. CDR3 loop: CASSVYRGAGPYGYTF. CDR3 DNA: TGTGCCAGCAGCGTTTACCGGGGGGCAGGGCCCTATGGCTACACCTTC.

This chain connects TRBV6-4 to TRBJ2-1, with D unresolved. Trimming left V 9 bases short and J 0 bases short, with 12 bases between. The CDR3 is 14 residues long. Germline CDR1 reads MRHNA; CDR2 reads SNTAGT. The CDR3 region has the DNA TGTGCCAGTCCTCAGCTAGACTCCTACAATGAGCAGTTCTTC. Translating gives CASPQLDSYNEQFF.

In its sample, this clone was seen a few times. V gene TRBV3-1 (or the pseudogene TRBV3-2) combines with J gene TRBJ1-2; tentative D call: TRBD1 (5 bases). V lost 1 base, J lost 4 bases, and 10 bases lay in between. The CDR3 is 14 amino acids. Per the germline V gene, CDR1 is LGHDT and CDR2 is YNNKEL (reference sequence). CDR3 sequence reads: CASSQVREGYGYTF. The CDR3 region has the DNA TGTGCCAGCAGCCAAGTCAGGGAAGGCTATGGCTACACCTTC.

This clone was found a few times. The gene calls are TRBV12-5 and TRBJ1-1; no clear D gene. The CDR3 is made up of 18 amino acids. V lost 5 bases and J 0 bases, leaving 22 bases between the germline ends. Germline-derived CDR1 and CDR2 are LGHNT and FRNRAP. The CDR3 DNA reads as TGTGCTAGTGGTCCCCGGGGAGGTCAAGACTGGTTGAACACTGAAGCTTTCTTT. Translating it yields CASGPRGGQDWLNTEAFF.